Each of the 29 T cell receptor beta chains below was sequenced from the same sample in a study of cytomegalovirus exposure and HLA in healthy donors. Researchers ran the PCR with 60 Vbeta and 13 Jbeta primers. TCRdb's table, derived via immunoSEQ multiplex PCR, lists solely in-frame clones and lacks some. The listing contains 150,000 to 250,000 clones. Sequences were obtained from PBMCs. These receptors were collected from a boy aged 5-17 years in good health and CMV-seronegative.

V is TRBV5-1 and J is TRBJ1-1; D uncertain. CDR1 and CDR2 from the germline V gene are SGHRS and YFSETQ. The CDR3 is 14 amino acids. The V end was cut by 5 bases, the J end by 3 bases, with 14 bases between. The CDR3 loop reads CASREWLRDTEAFF. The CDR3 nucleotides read TGCGCCAGCAGAGAATGGTTACGGGACACTGAAGCTTTCTTT.

Written as DNA, the CDR3 is TGTGCCAGCAGTGATTACGGGGTTCAGCCCCAGCATTTT. Its protein is CASSDYGVQPQHF. The chain links TRBV2 to TRBJ1-5; D is unresolved. CDR3 size: 13 residues. The V gene lost 3 bases and the J gene lost 6 bases, with 9 bases spanning the gap. In germline, CDR1 is SNHLY, CDR2 FYNNEI. Together with reference TRBV2 and TRBJ1-5, the CDR3 gives the full variable domain: EPEVTQTPSHQVTQMGQEVILRCVPISNHLYFYWYRQILGQKVEFLVSFYNNEISEKSEIFDDQFSVERPDGSNFTLKIRSTKLEDSAMYFCASSDYGVQPQHFGDGTRLSIL.

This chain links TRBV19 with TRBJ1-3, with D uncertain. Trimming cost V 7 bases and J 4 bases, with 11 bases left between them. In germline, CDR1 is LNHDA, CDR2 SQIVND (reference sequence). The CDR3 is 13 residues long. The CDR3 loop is CASTLNHGNTIYF. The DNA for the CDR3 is TGTGCCAGTACCCTAAATCACGGAAACACCATATATTTT. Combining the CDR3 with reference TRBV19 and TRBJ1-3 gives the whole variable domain DGGITQSPKYLFRKEGQNVTLSCEQNLNHDAMYWYRQDPGQGLRLIYYSQIVNDFQKGDIAEGYSVSREKKESFPLTVTSAQKNPTAFYLCASTLNHGNTIYFGEGSWLTVV.

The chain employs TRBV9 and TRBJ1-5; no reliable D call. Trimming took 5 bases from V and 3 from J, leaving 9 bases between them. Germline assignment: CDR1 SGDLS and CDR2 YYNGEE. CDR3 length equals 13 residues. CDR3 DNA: TGTGCCAGCAGTGCAGTCCCCAATCAGCCCCAGCATTTT. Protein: CASSAVPNQPQHF. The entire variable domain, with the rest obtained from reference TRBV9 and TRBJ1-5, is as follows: DSGVTQTPKHLITATGQRVTLRCSPRSGDLSVYWYQQSLDQGLQFLIQYYNGEERAKGNILERFSAQQFPDLHSELNLSSLELGDSALYFCASSAVPNQPQHFGDGTRLSIL.

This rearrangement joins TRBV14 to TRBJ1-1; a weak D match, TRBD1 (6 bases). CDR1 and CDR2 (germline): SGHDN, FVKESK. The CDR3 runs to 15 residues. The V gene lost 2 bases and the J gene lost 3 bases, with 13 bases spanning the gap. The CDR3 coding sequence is TGTGCCAGCAGCCAATACACAGGGACGGACACTGAAGCTTTCTTT. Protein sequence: CASSQYTGTDTEAFF.

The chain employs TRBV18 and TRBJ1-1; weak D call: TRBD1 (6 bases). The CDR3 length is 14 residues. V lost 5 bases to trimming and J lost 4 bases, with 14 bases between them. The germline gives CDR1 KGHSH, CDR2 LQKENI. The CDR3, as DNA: TGTGCCAGCTCATCGTACAGGGAAGGCACTGAAGCTTTCTTT. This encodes CASSSYREGTEAFF.

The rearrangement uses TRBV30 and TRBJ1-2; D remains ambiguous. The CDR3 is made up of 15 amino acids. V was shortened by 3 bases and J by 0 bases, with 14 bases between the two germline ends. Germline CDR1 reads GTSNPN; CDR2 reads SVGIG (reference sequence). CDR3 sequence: CAWRVGPSANYGYTF. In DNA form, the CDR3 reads TGTGCCTGGAGGGTCGGCCCGAGCGCTAACTATGGCTACACCTTC.

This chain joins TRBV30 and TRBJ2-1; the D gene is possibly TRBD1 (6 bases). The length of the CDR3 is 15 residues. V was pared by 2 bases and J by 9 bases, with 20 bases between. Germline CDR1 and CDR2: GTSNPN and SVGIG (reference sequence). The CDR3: CAWSRLSQGSGEQFF. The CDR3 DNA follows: TGTGCCTGGAGTCGTCTCTCACAGGGATCAGGTGAGCAGTTCTTC. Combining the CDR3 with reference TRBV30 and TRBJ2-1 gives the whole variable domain SQTIHQWPATLVQPVGSPLSLECTVEGTSNPNLYWYRQAAGRGLQLLFYSVGIGQISSEVPQNLSASRPQDRQFILSSKKLLLSDSGFYLCAWSRLSQGSGEQFFGPGTRLTVL.

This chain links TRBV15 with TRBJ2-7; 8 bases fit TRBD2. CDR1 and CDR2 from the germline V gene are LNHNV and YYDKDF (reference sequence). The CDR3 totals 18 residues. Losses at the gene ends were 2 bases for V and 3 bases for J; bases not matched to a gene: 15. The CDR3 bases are TGTGCCACCAGCAGACCTCCTCTAGTTGCGGGGGGTAACTACGAGCAGTACTTC. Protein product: CATSRPPLVAGGNYEQYF.

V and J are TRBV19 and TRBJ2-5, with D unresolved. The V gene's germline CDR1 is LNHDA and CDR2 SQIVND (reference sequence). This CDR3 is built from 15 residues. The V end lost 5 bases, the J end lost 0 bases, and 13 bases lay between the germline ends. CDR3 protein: CASSPGSSYQETQYF. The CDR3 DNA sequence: TGTGCCAGTAGTCCGGGTTCATCGTACCAAGAGACCCAGTACTTC.

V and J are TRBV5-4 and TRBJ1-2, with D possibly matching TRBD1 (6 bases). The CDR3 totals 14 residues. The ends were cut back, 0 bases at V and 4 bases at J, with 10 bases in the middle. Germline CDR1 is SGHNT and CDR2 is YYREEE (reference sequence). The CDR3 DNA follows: TGTGCCAGCAGCTTGGACAGGGCAAGCTATGGCTACACCTTC. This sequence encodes CASSLDRASYGYTF.

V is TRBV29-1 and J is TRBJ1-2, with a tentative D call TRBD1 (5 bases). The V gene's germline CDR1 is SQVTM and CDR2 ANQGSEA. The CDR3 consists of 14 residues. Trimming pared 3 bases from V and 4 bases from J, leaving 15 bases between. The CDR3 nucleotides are TGCAGCGTTGATGGGTGGGGCCCTAGCTATGGCTACACCTTC. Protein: CSVDGWGPSYGYTF.

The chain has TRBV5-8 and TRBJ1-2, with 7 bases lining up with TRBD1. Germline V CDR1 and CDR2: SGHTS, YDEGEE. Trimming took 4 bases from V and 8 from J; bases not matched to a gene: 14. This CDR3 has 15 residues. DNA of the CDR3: TGTGCCAGCAGCACGAGGACAGGCCAGCCCTTGGGCTACACCTTC. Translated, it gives CASSTRTGQPLGYTF.

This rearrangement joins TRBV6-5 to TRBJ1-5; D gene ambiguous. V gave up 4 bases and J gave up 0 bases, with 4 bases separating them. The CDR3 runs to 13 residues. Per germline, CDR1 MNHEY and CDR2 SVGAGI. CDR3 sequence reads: CASSSHSNQPQHF. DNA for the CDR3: TGTGCCAGCAGTTCCCATAGCAATCAGCCCCAGCATTTT.

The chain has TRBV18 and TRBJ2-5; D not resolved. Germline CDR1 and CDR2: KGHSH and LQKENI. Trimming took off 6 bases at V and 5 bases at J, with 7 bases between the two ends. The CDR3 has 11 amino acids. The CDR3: CASSVRETQYF. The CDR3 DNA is TGTGCCAGCTCCGTCCGGGAGACCCAGTACTTC.

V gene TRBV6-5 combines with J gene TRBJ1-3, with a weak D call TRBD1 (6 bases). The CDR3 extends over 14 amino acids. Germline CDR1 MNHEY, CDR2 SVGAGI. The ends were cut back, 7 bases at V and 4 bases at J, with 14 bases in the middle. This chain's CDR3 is CASMLGARGNTIYF. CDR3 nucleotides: TGTGCCAGCATGCTGGGGGCGCGGGGAAACACCATATATTTT.

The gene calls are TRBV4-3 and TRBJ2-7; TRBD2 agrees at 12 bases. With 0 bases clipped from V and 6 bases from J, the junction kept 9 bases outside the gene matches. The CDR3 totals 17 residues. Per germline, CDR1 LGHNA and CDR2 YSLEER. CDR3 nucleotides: TGCGCCAGCAGCCAAGAGGGCCTAGCGGGGGGGCCGGGCGAGCAGTACTTC. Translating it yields CASSQEGLAGGPGEQYF.

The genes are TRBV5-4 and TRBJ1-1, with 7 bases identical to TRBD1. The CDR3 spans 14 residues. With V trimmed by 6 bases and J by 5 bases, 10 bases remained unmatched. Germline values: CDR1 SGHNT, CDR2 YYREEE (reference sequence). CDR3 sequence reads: CASTIDRVGTEAFF. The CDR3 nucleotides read TGTGCCAGCACCATTGACAGGGTAGGAACTGAAGCTTTCTTT. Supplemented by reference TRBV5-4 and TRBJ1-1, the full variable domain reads ETGVTQSPTHLIKTRGQQVTLRCSSQSGHNTVSWYQQALGQGPQFIFQYYREEENGRGNFPPRFSGLQFPNYSSELNVNALELDDSALYLCASTIDRVGTEAFFGQGTRLTVV.

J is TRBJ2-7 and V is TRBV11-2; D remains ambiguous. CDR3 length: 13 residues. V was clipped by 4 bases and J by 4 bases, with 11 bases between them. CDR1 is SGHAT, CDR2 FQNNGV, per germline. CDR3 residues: CASSSNIRYEQYF. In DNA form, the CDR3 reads TGTGCCAGCAGCTCCAATATACGGTACGAGCAGTACTTC.

The CDR3 region is CASSHHGPGRLSNEQFF. The CDR3 bases are TGTGCCAGCAGCCACCACGGCCCGGGTAGGCTCAGCAATGAGCAGTTCTTC. The chain couples TRBV14 to TRBJ2-1; D is uncertain. The CDR3 contains 17 residues. Germline lookup yields CDR1 SGHDN and CDR2 FVKESK. Trimming removed 3 bases from V and 6 bases from J, with 21 bases in between. Combining the CDR3 with reference TRBV14 and TRBJ2-1 gives the whole variable domain EAGVTQFPSHSVIEKGQTVTLRCDPISGHDNLYWYRRVMGKEIKFLLHFVKESKQDESGMPNNRFLAERTGGTYSTLKVQPAELEDSGVYFCASSHHGPGRLSNEQFFGPGTRLTVL.

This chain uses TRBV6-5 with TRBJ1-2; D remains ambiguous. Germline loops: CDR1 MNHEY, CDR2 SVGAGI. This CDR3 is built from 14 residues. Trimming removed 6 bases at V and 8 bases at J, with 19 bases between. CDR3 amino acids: CASSRRDYLIGYTF. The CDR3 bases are TGTGCCAGCAGCAGGAGGGATTATCTAATAGGCTACACCTTC.

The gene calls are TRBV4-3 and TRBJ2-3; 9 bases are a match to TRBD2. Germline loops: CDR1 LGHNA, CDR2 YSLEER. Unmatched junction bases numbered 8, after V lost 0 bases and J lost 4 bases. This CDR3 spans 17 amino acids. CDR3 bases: TGCGCCAGCAGCCAAGACGGGGCGCGGGGGGGGTCAGATACGCAGTATTTT. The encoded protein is CASSQDGARGGSDTQYF.

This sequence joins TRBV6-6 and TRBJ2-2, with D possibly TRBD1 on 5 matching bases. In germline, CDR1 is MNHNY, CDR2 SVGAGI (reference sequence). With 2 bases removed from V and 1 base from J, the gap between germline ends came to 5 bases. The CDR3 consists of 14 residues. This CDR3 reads CASSYRGNTGELFF. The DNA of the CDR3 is TGTGCCAGCAGTTACAGGGGGAACACCGGGGAGCTGTTTTTT.

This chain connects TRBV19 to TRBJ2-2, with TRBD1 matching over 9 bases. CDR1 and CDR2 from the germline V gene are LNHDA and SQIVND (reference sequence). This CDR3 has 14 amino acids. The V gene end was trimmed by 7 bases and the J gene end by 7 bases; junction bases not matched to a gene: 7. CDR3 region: CASTLTGGYGELFF. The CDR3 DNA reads TGTGCCAGTACCCTGACAGGGGGATACGGGGAGCTGTTTTTT.

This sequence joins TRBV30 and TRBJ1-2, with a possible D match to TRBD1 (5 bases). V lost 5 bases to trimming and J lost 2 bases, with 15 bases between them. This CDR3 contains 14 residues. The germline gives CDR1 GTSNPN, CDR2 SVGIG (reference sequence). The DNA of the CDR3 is TGTGCCTGGGCGAAGGGACTACTGAACTATGGCTACACCTTC. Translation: CAWAKGLLNYGYTF.

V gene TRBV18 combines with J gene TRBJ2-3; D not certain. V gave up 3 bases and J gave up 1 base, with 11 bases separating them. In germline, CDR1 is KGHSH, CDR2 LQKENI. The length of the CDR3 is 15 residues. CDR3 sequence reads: CASSPVAAGTDTQYF. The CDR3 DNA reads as TGTGCCAGCTCACCGGTCGCGGCGGGCACAGATACGCAGTATTTT.

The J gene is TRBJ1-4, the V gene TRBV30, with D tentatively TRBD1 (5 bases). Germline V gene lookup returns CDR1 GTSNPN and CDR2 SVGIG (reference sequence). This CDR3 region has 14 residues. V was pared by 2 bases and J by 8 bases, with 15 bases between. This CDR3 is CAWSIAREEEKLFF. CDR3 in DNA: TGTGCCTGGAGTATAGCCAGGGAGGAAGAAAAACTGTTTTTT. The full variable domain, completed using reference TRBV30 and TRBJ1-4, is SQTIHQWPATLVQPVGSPLSLECTVEGTSNPNLYWYRQAAGRGLQLLFYSVGIGQISSEVPQNLSASRPQDRQFILSSKKLLLSDSGFYLCAWSIAREEEKLFFGSGTQLSVL.

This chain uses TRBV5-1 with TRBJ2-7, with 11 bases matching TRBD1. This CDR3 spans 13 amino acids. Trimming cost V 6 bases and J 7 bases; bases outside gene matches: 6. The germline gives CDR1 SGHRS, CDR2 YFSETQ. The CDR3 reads CASKGQGEWEQYF. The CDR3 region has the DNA TGCGCCAGCAAGGGACAGGGGGAGTGGGAGCAGTACTTC.

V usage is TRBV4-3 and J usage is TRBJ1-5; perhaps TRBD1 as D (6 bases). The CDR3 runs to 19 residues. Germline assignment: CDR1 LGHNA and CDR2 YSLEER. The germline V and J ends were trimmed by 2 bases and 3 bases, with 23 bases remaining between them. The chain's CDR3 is CASSQLAYFGGQDNQPQHF. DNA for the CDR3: TGCGCCAGCAGCCAATTGGCTTACTTCGGGGGGCAGGACAATCAGCCCCAGCATTTT.